A selection of T cell receptor beta chains follows, all from one sample in a study of shared clonotypes between healthy human individuals. Repertoires were generated with immunoSEQ multiplex PCR, while TCRdb's copy carries only in-frame clones and drops some. The table includes about 2.2 million clones, approximately 94% detected once. Sequenced material: naive CD8+ T cells from PBMCs. The source of these receptors is a man between 18 and 35 years old in good health. Some clones in this sample may be carry-over from other donors' samples. The CDR3 runs from the conserved cysteine through the conserved F or W. The D gene is left open where the match is weak. Clone size is given for some rows only: seen once, a few or many times, or a class if the clone is expanded.

TRBJ2-2	TRBV27	.	.	CASSPSSIVNTGELFF	TGTGCCAGCAGCCCCTCTAGCATAGTGAACACCGGGGAGCTGTTTTTT
TRBJ2-5	TRBV6-6	.	once	CASSYQDSLRETQYF	TGTGCCAGCAGTTACCAGGACTCATTGCGGGAGACCCAGTACTTC
TRBJ1-2	TRBV5-6	.	.	CASSLEGGVRSYTF	TGTGCCAGCAGCTTGGAGGGCGGTGTCCGGAGCTACACCTTC
TRBJ2-7	TRBV14	.	.	CASSLGPGIYEQYF	TGTGCCAGCAGCCTGGGGCCAGGGATTTACGAGCAGTACTTC
TRBJ1-4	TRBV6-6	.	once	CASSYSPRLNEKLFF	TGTGCCAGCAGTTACTCACCCAGGCTAAATGAAAAACTGTTTTTT
TRBJ1-2	TRBV6-1	.	.	CASSDFRKDYTF	TGTGCCAGCAGTGATTTCAGGAAGGACTACACCTTC
TRBJ2-2	TRBV28	TRBD2	once	CASRGLAYTGELFF	TGTGCCAGCAGGGGACTAGCGTACACCGGGGAGCTGTTTTTT
TRBJ2-7	TRBV29-1	TRBD1	once	CSVERVTGTAYEQYF	TGCAGCGTTGAGAGGGTAACCGGGACAGCGTACGAGCAGTACTTC
TRBJ2-5	TRBV28	.	once	CASSFSFTGTLKTQYF	TGTGCCAGCAGTTTCTCCTTCACAGGGACCTTGAAGACCCAGTACTTC
TRBJ1-2	TRBV11-2	TRBD1	.	CASRRDSNYGYTF	TGTGCCAGCAGGCGGGACAGTAACTATGGCTACACCTTC
TRBJ2-7	TRBV27	.	once	CASSLSAGYEQYF	TGTGCCAGCAGTTTGAGTGCAGGATACGAGCAGTACTTC
TRBJ1-3	TRBV6-1	.	.	CASSATGILGAGNTIYF	TGTGCCAGCAGTGCAACCGGGATCTTAGGAGCTGGAAACACCATATATTTT
TRBJ2-6	TRBV5-6	.	.	CASSPGTSGANVLTF	TGTGCCAGCAGCCCCGGGACTTCTGGGGCCAACGTCCTGACTTTC
TRBJ2-7	TRBV9	.	.	CASSASQLWHEQYF	TGTGCCAGCAGCGCCTCCCAGCTTTGGCACGAGCAGTACTTC
TRBJ2-1	TRBV28	.	.	CASSHPSEAAKHEQFF	TGTGCCAGCAGTCACCCCTCCGAGGCAGCAAAGCATGAGCAGTTCTTC
TRBJ1-1	TRBV7-9	.	.	CASLANGVNTEAFF	TGTGCCAGCCTGGCCAACGGGGTGAACACTGAAGCTTTCTTT
TRBJ2-7	TRBV13	.	once	CASSLLSPYEQYF	TGTGCCAGCAGCTTATTAAGTCCCTACGAGCAGTACTTC